This paragraph reports one TCR beta chain. This entry belongs to a study of blood T cell repertoires in COVID-19. Method: immunoSEQ multiplex PCR; TCRdb's copy keeps in-frame clones and lacks some. Here the sample spans roughly 400,000 clones, more than 75% being singletons. Germline V gene data show CDR1 as SEHNR and CDR2 as FQNEAQ (reference sequence). This CDR3 is 14 amino acids long. V lost 0 bases and J lost 5, with 8 bases in between. This chain uses TRBV7-9 with TRBJ1-5; D possibly corresponds to TRBD1 (5 bases). This TCR was sampled from an older woman with COVID-19, enrolled during active disease. The sample taken for sequencing was peripheral blood. The CDR3 coding sequence is TGTGCCAGCAGCTTAGCAGGGGTCGATCAGCCCCAGCATTTT. This codes for CASSLAGVDQPQHF.